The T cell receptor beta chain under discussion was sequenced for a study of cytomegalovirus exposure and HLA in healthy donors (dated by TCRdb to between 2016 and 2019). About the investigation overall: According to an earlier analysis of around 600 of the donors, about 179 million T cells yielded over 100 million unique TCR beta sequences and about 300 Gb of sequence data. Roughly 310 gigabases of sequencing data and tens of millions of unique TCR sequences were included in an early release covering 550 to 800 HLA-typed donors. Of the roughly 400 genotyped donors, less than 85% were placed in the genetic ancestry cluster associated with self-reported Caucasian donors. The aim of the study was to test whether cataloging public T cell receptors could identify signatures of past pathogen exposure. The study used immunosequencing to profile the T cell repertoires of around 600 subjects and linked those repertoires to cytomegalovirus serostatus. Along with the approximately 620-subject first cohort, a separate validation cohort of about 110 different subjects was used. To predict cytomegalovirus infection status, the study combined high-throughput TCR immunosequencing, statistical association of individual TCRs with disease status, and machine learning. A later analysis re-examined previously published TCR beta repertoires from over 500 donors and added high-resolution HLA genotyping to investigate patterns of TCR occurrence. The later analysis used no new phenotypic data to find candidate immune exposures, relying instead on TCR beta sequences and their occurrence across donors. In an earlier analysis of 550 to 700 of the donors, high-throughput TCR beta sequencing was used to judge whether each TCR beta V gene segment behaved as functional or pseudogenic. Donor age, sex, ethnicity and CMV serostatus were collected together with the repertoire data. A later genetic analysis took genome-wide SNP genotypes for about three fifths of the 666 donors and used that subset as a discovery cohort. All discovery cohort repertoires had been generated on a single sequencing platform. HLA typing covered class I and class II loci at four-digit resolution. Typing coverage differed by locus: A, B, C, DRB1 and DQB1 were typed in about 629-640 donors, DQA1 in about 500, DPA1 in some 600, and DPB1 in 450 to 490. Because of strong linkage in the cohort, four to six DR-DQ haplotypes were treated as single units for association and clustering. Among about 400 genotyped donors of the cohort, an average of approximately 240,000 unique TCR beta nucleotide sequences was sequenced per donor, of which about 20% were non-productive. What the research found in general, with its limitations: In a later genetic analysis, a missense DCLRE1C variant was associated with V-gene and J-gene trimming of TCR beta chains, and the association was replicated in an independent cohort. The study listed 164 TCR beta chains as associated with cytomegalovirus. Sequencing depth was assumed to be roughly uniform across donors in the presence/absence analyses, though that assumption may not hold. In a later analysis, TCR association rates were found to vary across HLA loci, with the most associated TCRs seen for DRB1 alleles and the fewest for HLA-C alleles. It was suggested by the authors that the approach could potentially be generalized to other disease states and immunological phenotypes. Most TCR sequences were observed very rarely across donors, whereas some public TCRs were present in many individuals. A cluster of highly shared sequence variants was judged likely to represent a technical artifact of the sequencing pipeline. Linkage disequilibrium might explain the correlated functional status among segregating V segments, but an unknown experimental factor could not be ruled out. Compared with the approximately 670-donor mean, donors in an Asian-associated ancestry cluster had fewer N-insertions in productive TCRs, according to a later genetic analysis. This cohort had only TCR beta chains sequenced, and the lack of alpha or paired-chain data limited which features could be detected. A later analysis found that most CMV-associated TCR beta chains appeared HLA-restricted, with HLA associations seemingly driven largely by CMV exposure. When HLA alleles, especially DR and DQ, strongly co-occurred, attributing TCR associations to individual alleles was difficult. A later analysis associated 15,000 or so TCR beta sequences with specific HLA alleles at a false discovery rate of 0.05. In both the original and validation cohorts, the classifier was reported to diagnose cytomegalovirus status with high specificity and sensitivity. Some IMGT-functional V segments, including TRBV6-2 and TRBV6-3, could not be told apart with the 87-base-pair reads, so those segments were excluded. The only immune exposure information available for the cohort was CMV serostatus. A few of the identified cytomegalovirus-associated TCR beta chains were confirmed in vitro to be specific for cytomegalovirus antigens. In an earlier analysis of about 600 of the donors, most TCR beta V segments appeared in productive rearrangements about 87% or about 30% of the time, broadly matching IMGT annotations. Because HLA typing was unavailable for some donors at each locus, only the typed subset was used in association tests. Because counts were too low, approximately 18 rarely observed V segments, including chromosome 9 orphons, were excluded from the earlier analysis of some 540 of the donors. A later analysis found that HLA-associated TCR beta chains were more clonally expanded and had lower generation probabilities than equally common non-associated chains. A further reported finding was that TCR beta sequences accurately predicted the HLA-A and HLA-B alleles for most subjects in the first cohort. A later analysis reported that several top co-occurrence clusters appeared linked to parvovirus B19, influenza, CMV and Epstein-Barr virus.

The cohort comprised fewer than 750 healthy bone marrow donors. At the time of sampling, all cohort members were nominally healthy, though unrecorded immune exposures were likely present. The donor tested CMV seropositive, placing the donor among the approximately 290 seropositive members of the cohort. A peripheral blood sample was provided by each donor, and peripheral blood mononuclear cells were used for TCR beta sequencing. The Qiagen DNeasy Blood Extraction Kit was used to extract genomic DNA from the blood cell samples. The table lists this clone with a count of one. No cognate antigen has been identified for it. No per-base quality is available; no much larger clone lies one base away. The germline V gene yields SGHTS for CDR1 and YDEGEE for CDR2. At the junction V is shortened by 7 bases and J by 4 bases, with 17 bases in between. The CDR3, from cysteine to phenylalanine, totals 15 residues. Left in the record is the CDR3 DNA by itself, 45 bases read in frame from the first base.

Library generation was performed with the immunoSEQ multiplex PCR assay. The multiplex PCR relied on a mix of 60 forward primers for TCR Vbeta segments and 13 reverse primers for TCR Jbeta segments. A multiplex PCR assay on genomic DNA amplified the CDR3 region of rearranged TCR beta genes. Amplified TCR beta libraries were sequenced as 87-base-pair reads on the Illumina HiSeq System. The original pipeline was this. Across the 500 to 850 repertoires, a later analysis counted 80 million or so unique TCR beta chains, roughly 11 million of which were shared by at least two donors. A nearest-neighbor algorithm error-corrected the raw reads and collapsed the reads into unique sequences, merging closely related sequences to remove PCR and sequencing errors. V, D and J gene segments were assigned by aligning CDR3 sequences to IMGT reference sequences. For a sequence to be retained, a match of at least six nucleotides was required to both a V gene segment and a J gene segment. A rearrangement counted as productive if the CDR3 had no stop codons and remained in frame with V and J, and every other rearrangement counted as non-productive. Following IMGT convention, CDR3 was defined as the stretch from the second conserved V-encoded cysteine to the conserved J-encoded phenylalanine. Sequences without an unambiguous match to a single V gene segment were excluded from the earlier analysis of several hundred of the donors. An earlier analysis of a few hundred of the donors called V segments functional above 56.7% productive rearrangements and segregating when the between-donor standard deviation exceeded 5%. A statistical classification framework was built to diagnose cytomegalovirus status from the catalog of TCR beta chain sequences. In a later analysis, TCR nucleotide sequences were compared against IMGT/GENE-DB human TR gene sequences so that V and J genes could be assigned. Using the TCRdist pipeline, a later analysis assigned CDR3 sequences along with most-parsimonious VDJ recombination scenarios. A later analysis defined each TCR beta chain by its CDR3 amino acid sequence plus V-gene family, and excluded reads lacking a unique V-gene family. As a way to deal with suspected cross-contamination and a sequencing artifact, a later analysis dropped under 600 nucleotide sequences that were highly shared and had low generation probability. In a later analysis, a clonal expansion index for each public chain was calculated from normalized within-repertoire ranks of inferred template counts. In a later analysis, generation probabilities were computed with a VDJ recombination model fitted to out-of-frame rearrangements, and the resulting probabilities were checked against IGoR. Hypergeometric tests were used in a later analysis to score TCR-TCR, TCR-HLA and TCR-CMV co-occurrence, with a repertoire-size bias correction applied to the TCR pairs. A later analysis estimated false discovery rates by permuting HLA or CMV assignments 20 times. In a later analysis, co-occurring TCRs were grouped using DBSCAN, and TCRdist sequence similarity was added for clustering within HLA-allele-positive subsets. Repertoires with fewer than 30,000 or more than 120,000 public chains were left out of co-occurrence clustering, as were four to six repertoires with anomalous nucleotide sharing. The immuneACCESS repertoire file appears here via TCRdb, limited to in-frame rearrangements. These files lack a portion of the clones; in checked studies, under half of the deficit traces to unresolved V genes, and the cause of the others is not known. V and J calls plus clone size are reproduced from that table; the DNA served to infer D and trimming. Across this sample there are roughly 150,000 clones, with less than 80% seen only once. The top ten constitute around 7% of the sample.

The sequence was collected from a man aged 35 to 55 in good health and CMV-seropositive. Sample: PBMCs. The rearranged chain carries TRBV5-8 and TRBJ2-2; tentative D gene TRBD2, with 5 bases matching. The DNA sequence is TGTGCCAGCTTTTGGCCCAGCGGAGGCACCGGGGAGCTGTTTTTT. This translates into CASFWPSGGTGELFF.